Reported below is one TCR beta chain. Mismatch with germline at one junction end may stem from a read error. The source of the sample is a study of blood T cell repertoires in COVID-19. This CDR3 region has 17 residues. Per germline, CDR1 SGHKS and CDR2 YYEKEE (reference sequence). The table came from immunoSEQ multiplex PCR; TCRdb's copy has only in-frame clones and leaves some out. The sample yields 95,000 to 150,000 clones, 79% seen once. This sequence originates from a woman older than 75 with acute or convalescent COVID-19. Sequenced material: peripheral blood. The chain has TRBV5-5 and TRBJ1-3, with 7 bases lining up with TRBD1. This CDR3 is CASSLDRGPSSGNTIYF. CDR3 nucleotides: TGTGCCAGCAGTTTGGATAGGGGGCCAAGCTCTGGAAACACCATATATTTT.